Here is one T cell receptor (beta chain) with its context. The data were taken from a study of OX40 agonist ivuxolimab in advanced cancers. The trim removed 7 bases at V and 3 bases at J, leaving 8 bases unmatched. The germline CDR1 and CDR2 sequences are MNHEY and SVGAGI. This CDR3 has 15 amino acids. Data came from immunoSEQ multiplex PCR; TCRdb stores just in-frame clones and leaves some out. The sample records about 120,000 clones, roughly nine tenths being singletons. This sequence was found in an adult with an advanced solid tumor such as melanoma, head and neck, liver or kidney cancer. V is TRBV6-5 and J is TRBJ1-2; 10 nucleotides align to TRBD1. The sample here was CD4+ or CD8+ T cells sorted from blood, taken in a trial of the OX40 agonist ivuxolimab. DNA of the CDR3: TGTGCCAGCACCTCTCGGACAGGGGGGTACTATGGCTACACCTTC. As protein: CASTSRTGGYYGYTF.